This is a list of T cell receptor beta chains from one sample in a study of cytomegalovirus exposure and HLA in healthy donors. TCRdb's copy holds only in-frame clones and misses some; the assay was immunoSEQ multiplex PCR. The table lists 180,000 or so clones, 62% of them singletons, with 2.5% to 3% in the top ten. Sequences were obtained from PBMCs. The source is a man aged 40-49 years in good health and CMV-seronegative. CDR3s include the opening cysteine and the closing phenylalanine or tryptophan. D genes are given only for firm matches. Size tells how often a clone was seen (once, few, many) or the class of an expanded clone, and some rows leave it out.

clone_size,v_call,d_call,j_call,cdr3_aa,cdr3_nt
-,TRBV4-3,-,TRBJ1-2,CASSQEPQGFANYGYTF,TGCGCCAGCAGCCAAGAACCCCAGGGATTTGCTAACTATGGCTACACCTTC
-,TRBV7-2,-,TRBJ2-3,CASSLPSADTQYF,TGTGCCAGCAGCTTACCGTCCGCAGATACGCAGTATTTT
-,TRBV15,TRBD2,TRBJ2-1,CATTNQVASGYNEQFF,TGTGCCACCACCAACCAGGTGGCTAGCGGCTACAATGAGCAGTTCTTC
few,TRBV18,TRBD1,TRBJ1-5,CASSPGQGNQPQHF,TGTGCCAGCTCACCGGGACAGGGCAATCAGCCCCAGCATTTT
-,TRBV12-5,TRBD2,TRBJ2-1,CASQRGTSGRNEQFF,TGTGCTAGTCAAAGGGGGACTAGCGGGAGGAATGAGCAGTTCTTC
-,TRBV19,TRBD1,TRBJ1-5,CATDRDRNQPQHF,TGTGCCACCGACAGGGACCGAAATCAGCCCCAGCATTTT
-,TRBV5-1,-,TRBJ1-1,CASSRRMNTEAFF,TGCGCCAGCAGCAGGAGAATGAACACTGAAGCTTTCTTT
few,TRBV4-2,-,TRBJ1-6,CASSQESRSNSPLHF,TGTGCCAGCAGCCAAGAGTCTAGGTCTAATTCACCCCTCCACTTT
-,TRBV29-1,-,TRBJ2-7,CSVRSSYEQYF,TGCAGCGTTCGGAGCTCCTACGAGCAGTACTTC
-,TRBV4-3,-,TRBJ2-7,CASSQEAGSSYEQYF,TGCGCCAGCAGCCAAGAGGCGGGGTCGTCCTACGAGCAGTACTTC
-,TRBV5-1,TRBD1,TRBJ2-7,CASSPNRGPGSEQYF,TGCGCCAGCAGCCCAAACAGGGGGCCTGGGTCCGAGCAGTACTTC
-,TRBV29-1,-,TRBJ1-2,CSVEDRWAHYGYTF,TGCAGCGTTGAAGATCGGTGGGCTCACTATGGCTACACCTTC
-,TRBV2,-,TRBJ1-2,CASSELGPAYGYTF,TGTGCCAGCAGTGAACTAGGCCCCGCCTATGGCTACACCTTC
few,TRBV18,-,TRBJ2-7,CASSTQGSSYEQYF,TGTGCCAGCTCAACGCAGGGCTCCTCCTACGAGCAGTACTTC
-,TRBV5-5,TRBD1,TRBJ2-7,CASSKLIQGALDEQYF,TGTGCCAGCAGCAAACTAATACAGGGGGCGTTGGACGAGCAGTACTTC
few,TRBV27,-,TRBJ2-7,CASSFSGGSYEQYF,TGTGCCAGCAGTTTTTCCGGCGGCTCCTACGAGCAGTACTTC
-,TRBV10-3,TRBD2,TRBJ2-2,CAISESQREYTGELFF,TGTGCCATCAGTGAGTCCCAGCGGGAATACACCGGGGAGCTGTTTTTT
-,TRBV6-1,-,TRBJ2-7,CASSEGNPLTYEQYF,TGTGCCAGCAGTGAAGGAAACCCCCTTACCTACGAGCAGTACTTC
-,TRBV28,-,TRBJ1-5,CASSLFQVRNQPQHF,TGTGCCAGCAGTTTGTTTCAGGTCCGCAATCAGCCCCAGCATTTT
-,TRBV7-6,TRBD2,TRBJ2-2,CASSLGVAGTRDTGELFF,TGTGCCAGCAGCTTAGGGGTAGCGGGGACCCGAGACACCGGGGAGCTGTTTTTT
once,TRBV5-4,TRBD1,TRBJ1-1,CASSLATGASTEAFF,TGTGCCAGCAGCTTGGCTACAGGGGCTAGCACTGAAGCTTTCTTT
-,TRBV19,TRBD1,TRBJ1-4,CASSISRQGWDGEKLFF,TGTGCCAGTAGTATATCCCGACAGGGGTGGGACGGTGAAAAACTGTTTTTT
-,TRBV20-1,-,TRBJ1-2,CSARQQDGYTF,TGCAGTGCTAGACAACAGGATGGCTACACCTTC
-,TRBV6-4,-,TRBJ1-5,CASRPTGDSNQPQHF,TGTGCCAGCAGACCCACGGGGGATAGCAATCAGCCCCAGCATTTT
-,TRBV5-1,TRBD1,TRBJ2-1,CASSFSGGNEQFF,TGCGCCAGCAGCTTTTCAGGGGGCAATGAGCAGTTCTTC
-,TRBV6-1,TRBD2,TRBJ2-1,CASSETGLGRREQFF,TGTGCCAGCAGTGAAACGGGACTAGGTCGGAGGGAGCAGTTCTTC